This T cell receptor (beta chain) emerged from a study of blood T cell repertoires in COVID-19. With 2 bases clipped from V and 4 bases from J, the junction kept 11 bases outside the gene matches. The CDR3 length is 17 residues. Germline values: CDR1 KGHSH, CDR2 LQKENI. Clones were read by immunoSEQ multiplex PCR, and TCRdb kept only the in-frame ones, dropping some. The sample lists about 170,000 clones; less than 85% were seen once. Sequences were obtained from peripheral blood. The origin of this receptor is a human donor with acute or convalescent COVID-19. The donor label of this sample is uncertain. This sequence joins TRBV18 and TRBJ1-1; 9 nucleotides agree with TRBD1. CDR3 loop: CASSPTGTGFRSTEAFF. The CDR3 nucleotides read TGTGCCAGCTCACCAACCGGGACAGGGTTCAGGAGCACTGAAGCTTTCTTT.